Below, 18 T cell receptor beta chains from the same sample are listed, as sequenced in a study of cytomegalovirus exposure and HLA in healthy donors. PCR primers comprised 60 Vbeta and 13 Jbeta primers. Only in-frame clones appear in the TCRdb table, and some are missing; sequencing was by immunoSEQ multiplex PCR. Of some 200,000 clones listed, around 89% were seen once; the top ten hold about 1%. Sequenced sample: PBMCs. These receptor sequences come from a woman younger than 30 in good health and CMV-seronegative.

The chain is built from TRBV5-4 and TRBJ2-7; 11 bases map to TRBD2. In germline, CDR1 is SGHNT, CDR2 YYREEE (reference sequence). V lost 5 bases to trimming and J lost 3 bases; unmatched junction nucleotides: 7. The CDR3 is 15 amino acids. DNA of the CDR3: TGTGCCAGCAGGACCCACGGGACTAGCGGCTACGAGCAGTACTTC. It specifies CASRTHGTSGYEQYF.

The V and J genes are TRBV27 and TRBJ2-1; 14 bases fit TRBD2. In germline, CDR1 is MNHEY, CDR2 SMNVEV (reference sequence). The CDR3 consists of 17 residues. V lost 6 bases, J lost 7 bases, and 11 bases stayed unmatched. This chain's CDR3 is CASSHTGTSGSRNEQFF. In nucleotides, the CDR3 is TGTGCCAGCAGCCACACCGGGACTAGCGGGAGTAGAAATGAGCAGTTCTTC.

In its sample, this clone was seen a few times. The chain employs TRBV29-1 and TRBJ1-2; 12 bases are a match to TRBD1. The trim removed 7 bases at V and 4 bases at J, leaving 7 bases unmatched. CDR3 length: 14 residues. Per the germline V gene, CDR1 is SQVTM and CDR2 is ANQGSEA. CDR3: CSARRDRGLYGYTF. The CDR3 bases are TGCAGCGCACGACGGGACAGGGGGCTCTATGGCTACACCTTC.

J is TRBJ2-5 and V is TRBV29-1; D ambiguous. Germline CDR1 reads SQVTM; CDR2 reads ANQGSEA. This CDR3 has 12 amino acids. Trimming shortened V by 3 bases and J by 2 bases, and 7 bases separated the two germline ends. This CDR3 is CSVEVLQETQYF. The DNA of the CDR3 is TGCAGCGTTGAGGTACTACAAGAGACCCAGTACTTC.

V and J are TRBV7-9 and TRBJ2-7; maybe TRBD2 (5 bases). In germline, CDR1 is SEHNR, CDR2 FQNEAQ (reference sequence). Trimming took off 0 bases at V and 2 bases at J, with 8 bases between the two ends. The CDR3 has 14 residues. This chain's CDR3 is CASSLAGLPYEQYF. The CDR3 DNA sequence: TGTGCCAGCAGCTTAGCCGGACTTCCCTACGAGCAGTACTTC. The whole variable domain, remainder taken from reference TRBV7-9 and TRBJ2-7, is DTGVSQNPRHKITKRGQNVTFRCDPISEHNRLYWYRQTLGQGPEFLTYFQNEAQLEKSRLLSDRFSAERPKGSFSTLEIQRTEQGDSAMYLCASSLAGLPYEQYFGPGTRLTVT.

The V gene is TRBV11-1, the J gene TRBJ2-3; 9 bases line up with TRBD2. CDR3 length: 17 residues. J was trimmed by 4 bases and V by 3 bases; bases with no gene match: 11. From germline, CDR1 is SGHAT and CDR2 FQDESV (reference sequence). The CDR3 protein is CASSFPASGTTPDTQYF. The CDR3 coding sequence is TGTGCCAGCAGCTTCCCTGCTAGCGGGACGACCCCAGATACGCAGTATTTT.

In its sample, this clone was seen a few times. The chain couples TRBV4-3 to TRBJ2-7; TRBD2 matches 11 bases. Trimming took 0 bases from V and 1 from J; bases not matched to a gene: 14. This CDR3 spans 20 amino acids. From germline, CDR1 is LGHNA and CDR2 YSLEER. CDR3 nucleotide sequence: TGCGCCAGCAGCCAAGATCTTCCCTATTGGCTAGCGGGGGGTTCCTACGAGCAGTACTTC. The encoded protein is CASSQDLPYWLAGGSYEQYF.

The gene calls are TRBV30 and TRBJ1-3; D not certain. V was cut by 5 bases and J by 0 bases, with 11 bases left in between. The CDR3 extends over 14 amino acids. The germline gives CDR1 GTSNPN, CDR2 SVGIG (reference sequence). CDR3 protein: CAWGRGISGNTIYF. CDR3 DNA sequence: TGTGCCTGGGGCCGGGGTATCTCTGGAAACACCATATATTTT.

This clone was seen once. The V and J genes are TRBV5-1 and TRBJ2-3, with 11 nucleotides matching TRBD2. The V segment lost 6 bases and the J segment 3 bases; nucleotides outside the gene matches: 6. Germline values: CDR1 SGHRS, CDR2 YFSETQ. The length of the CDR3 is 15 residues. Here the CDR3 reads CASTQLAGETDTQYF. DNA of the CDR3: TGCGCCAGCACCCAACTAGCGGGAGAGACAGATACGCAGTATTTT.

The chain carries TRBV18 and TRBJ2-7; 10 bases agree with TRBD2. This CDR3 contains 17 residues. Germline V gene data show CDR1 as KGHSH and CDR2 as LQKENI. With 4 bases clipped from V and 3 bases from J, the junction kept 12 bases outside the gene matches. For the CDR3, the DNA is TGTGCCAGCTCACGCCCGTTTCCGGGACTAGCGAACTACGAGCAGTACTTC. It translates to CASSRPFPGLANYEQYF.

The gene calls are TRBV4-3 and TRBJ2-5, with a weak D call TRBD1 (5 bases). Germline V lookup: CDR1 LGHNA, CDR2 YSLEER. Trimming removed 0 bases from V and 5 bases from J, with 16 bases in between. The CDR3 has 16 amino acids. This CDR3 is CASSQESDNYPETQYF. The CDR3 DNA reads as TGCGCCAGCAGCCAAGAGTCGGACAACTATCCGGAGACCCAGTACTTC.

The V call is TRBV6-1, the J call TRBJ2-3; 9 nucleotides line up with TRBD2. V shed 3 bases and J 2 bases; nucleotides not matched to a gene: 3. Looked up from germline, CDR1 is MNHNS and CDR2 is SASEGT. CDR3 length equals 15 residues. The CDR3 nucleotides are TGTGCCAGCAGTGAGCTAGCGGGATCCACAGATACGCAGTATTTT. Translating it yields CASSELAGSTDTQYF.

This chain connects TRBV27 to TRBJ1-5; 10 bases agree with TRBD1. The germline V gene encodes CDR1 MNHEY and CDR2 SMNVEV (reference sequence). With V trimmed by 6 bases and J by 5 bases, 13 bases remained unmatched. The CDR3 has 17 amino acids. The CDR3 protein is CASSRLTGGVFDQPQHF. CDR3 bases: TGTGCCAGCAGCCGCCTGACAGGGGGCGTATTCGATCAGCCCCAGCATTTT.

The chain combines TRBV5-8 with TRBJ1-4, with D possibly being TRBD1 (5 bases). This CDR3 has 15 residues. Germline V CDR1 and CDR2: SGHTS, YDEGEE. The germline V and J ends were trimmed by 2 bases and 5 bases, with 13 bases remaining between them. The CDR3 nucleotides are TGTGCCAGCAGCTTCCGACAGCCAAAGAATGAAAAACTGTTTTTT. Encoded protein: CASSFRQPKNEKLFF.

The rearrangement uses TRBV7-6 and TRBJ2-5; 7 bases are a match to TRBD2. The better agreement between TRBJ2-7 and the DNA end casts doubt on the J call. There are 15 residues in the CDR3. Germline values: CDR1 SGHVS, CDR2 FNYEAQ. For the CDR3, the DNA is TGTGCCAGCAGCTCGATAGCGGGTCCCTCCTACGAGCAGTACTTC. Its translation: CASSSIAGPSYEQYF.

The chain carries TRBV23-1 and TRBJ1-1; tentatively, D is TRBD1 (5 bases). TRBV23-1 is an ORF, with its function uncertain. The length of the CDR3 is 15 residues. Trimming cost V 3 bases and J 7 bases, with 18 bases left between them. The CDR3 here is CASSHPGRELIEAFF. CDR3 nucleotide sequence: TGCGCCAGCAGTCATCCAGGGCGTGAACTAATTGAAGCTTTCTTT.

This chain joins TRBV5-4 and TRBJ2-7, with 11 bases that match TRBD2. The junction had 7 bases not matched to a gene; V was cut back by 0 bases and J by 2 bases. CDR1 SGHNT and CDR2 YYREEE come from the germline V gene (reference sequence). This CDR3 comprises 17 residues. The CDR3 region is CASSLAGTSGTAYEQYF. In DNA, the CDR3 is TGTGCCAGCAGCTTGGCCGGGACTAGCGGAACCGCCTACGAGCAGTACTTC.

This clone was picked up one time. The chain is built from TRBV5-1 and TRBJ2-7; D is possibly TRBD1 (5 bases). This CDR3 region has 13 residues. Germline-derived CDR1 and CDR2 are SGHRS and YFSETQ. V was trimmed by 1 base and J by 1 base, leaving 6 bases between them. The CDR3 spells CASSLQGSYEQYF. CDR3 DNA: TGCGCCAGCAGCTTGCAGGGTTCCTACGAGCAGTACTTC.